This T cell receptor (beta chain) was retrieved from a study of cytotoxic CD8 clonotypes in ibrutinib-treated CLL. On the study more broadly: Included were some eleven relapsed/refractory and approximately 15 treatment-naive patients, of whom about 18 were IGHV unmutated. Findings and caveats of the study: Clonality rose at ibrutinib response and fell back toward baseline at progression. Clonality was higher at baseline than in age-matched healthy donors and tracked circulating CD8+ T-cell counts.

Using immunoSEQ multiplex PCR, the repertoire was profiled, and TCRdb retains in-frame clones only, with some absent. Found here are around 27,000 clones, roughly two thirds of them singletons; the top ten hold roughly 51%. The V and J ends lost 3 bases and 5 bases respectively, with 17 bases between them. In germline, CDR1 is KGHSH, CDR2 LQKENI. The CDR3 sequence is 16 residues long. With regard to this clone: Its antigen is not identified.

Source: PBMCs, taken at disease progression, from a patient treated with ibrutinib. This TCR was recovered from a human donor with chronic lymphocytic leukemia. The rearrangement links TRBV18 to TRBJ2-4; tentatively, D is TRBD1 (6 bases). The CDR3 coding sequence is TGTGCCAGCTCACCGGCCTCGACAGGTCCCCAAAACATTCAGTACTTC. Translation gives CASSPASTGPQNIQYF. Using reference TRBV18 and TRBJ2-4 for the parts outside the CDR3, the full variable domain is NAGVMQNPRHLVRRRGQEARLRCSPMKGHSHVYWYRQLPEEGLKFMVYLQKENIIDESGMPKERFSAEFPKEGPSILRIQQVVRGDSAAYFCASSPASTGPQNIQYFGAGTRLSVL.